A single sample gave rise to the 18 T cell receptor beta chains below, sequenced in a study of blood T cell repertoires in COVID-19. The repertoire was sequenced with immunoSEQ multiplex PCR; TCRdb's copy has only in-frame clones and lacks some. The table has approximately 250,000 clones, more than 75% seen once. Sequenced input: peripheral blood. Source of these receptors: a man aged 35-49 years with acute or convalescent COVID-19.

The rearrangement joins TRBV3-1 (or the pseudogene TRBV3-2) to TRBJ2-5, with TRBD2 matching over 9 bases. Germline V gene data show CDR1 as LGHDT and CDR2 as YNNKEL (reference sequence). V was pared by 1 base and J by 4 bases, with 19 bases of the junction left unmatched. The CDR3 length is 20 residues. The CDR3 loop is CASSQAVTSRGGASVETQYF. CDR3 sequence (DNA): TGTGCCAGCAGCCAAGCGGTAACTTCGCGCGGGGGGGCCTCTGTAGAGACCCAGTACTTC.

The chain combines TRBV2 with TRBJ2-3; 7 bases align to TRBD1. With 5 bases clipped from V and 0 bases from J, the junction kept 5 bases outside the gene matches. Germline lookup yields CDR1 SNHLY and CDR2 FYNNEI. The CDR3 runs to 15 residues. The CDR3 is CASSTGTVSTDTQYF. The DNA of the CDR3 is TGTGCCAGCAGTACCGGGACAGTGAGCACAGATACGCAGTATTTT.

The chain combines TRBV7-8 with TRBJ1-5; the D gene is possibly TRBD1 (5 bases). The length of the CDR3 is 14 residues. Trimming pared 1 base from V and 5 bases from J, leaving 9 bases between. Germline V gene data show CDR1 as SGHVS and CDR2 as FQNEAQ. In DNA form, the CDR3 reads TGTGCCAGCAGCTTAGACAGGATCCATCAGCCCCAGCATTTT. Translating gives CASSLDRIHQPQHF.

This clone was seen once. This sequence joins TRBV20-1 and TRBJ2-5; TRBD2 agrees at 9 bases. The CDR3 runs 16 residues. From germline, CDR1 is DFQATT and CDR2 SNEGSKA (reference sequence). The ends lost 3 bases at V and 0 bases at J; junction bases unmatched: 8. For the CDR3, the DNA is TGCAGTGCTAGTGCGTCTAGCGGGGCCGACCAAGAGACCCAGTACTTC. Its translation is CSASASSGADQETQYF.

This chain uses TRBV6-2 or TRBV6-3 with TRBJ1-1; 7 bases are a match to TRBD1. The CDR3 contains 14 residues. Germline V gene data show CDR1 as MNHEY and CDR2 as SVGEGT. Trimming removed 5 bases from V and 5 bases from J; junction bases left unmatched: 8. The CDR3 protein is CASSVGQRLTEAFF. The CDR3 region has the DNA TGTGCCAGCAGTGTGGGACAGAGATTGACTGAAGCTTTCTTT.

The chain's CDR3 is CASSIGAGNGYTF. The CDR3 region has the DNA TGTGCCAGTAGTATAGGGGCAGGGAATGGCTACACCTTC. The chain employs TRBV19 and TRBJ1-2, with D maybe TRBD1 (5 bases). Trimming shortened V by 1 base and J by 6 bases, and 9 bases separated the two germline ends. Germline V gene lookup returns CDR1 LNHDA and CDR2 SQIVND (reference sequence). CDR3 size: 13 residues. Filled out from reference TRBV19 and TRBJ1-2, the complete variable domain reads DGGITQSPKYLFRKEGQNVTLSCEQNLNHDAMYWYRQDPGQGLRLIYYSQIVNDFQKGDIAEGYSVSREKKESFPLTVTSAQKNPTAFYLCASSIGAGNGYTFGSGTRLTVV.

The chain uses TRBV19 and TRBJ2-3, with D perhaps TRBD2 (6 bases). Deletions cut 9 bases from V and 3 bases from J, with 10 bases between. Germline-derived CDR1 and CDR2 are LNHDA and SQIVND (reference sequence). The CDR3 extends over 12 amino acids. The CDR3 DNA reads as TGTGCCAGCTCTGCGGGGACAGATACGCAGTATTTT. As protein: CASSAGTDTQYF.

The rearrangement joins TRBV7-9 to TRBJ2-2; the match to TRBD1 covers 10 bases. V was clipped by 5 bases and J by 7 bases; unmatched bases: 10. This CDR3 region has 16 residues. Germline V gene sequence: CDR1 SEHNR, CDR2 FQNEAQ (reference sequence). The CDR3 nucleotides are TGTGCCAGCAGCCCTGGCGGGACAGGGGATGGCGGGGAGCTGTTTTTT. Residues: CASSPGGTGDGGELFF.

This CDR3 reads CASSLGFGKNIQYF. Written as DNA, the CDR3 is TGTGCCAGCAGCTTGGGATTCGGGAAAAACATTCAGTACTTC. The V and J genes are TRBV5-6 and TRBJ2-4, with D unresolved. Deletions cut 0 bases from V and 4 bases from J, with 8 bases between. Per germline, CDR1 SGHDT and CDR2 YYEEEE. This CDR3 is 14 amino acids long.

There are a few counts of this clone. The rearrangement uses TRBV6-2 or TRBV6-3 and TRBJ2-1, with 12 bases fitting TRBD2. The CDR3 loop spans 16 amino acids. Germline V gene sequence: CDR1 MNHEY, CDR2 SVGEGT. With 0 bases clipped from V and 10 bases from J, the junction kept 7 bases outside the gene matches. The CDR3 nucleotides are TGTGCCAGCAGTTACTCGTCTAGCGGGGGGGCAGGGGAGCAGTTCTTC. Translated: CASSYSSSGGAGEQFF.

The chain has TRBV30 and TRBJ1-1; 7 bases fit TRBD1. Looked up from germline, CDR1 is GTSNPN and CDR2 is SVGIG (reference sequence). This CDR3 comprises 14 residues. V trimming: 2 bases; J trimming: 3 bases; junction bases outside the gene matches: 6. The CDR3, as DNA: TGTGCCTGGAGTTTTCAGGGGGTCCACACTGAAGCTTTCTTT. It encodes CAWSFQGVHTEAFF.

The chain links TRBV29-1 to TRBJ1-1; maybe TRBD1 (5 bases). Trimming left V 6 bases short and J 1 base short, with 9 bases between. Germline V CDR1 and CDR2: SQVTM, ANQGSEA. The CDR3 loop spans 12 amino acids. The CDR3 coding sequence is TGCAGCGTAAGGGGATCGAACACTGAAGCTTTCTTT. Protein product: CSVRGSNTEAFF.

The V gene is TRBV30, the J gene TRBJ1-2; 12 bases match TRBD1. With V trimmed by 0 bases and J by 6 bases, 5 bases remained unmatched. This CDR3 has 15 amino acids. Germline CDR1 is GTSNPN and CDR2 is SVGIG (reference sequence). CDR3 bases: TGTGCCTGGAGTGTACTAGGGACAGGGGGCCATGGCTACACCTTC. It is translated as CAWSVLGTGGHGYTF. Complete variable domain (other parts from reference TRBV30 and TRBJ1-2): SQTIHQWPATLVQPVGSPLSLECTVEGTSNPNLYWYRQAAGRGLQLLFYSVGIGQISSEVPQNLSASRPQDRQFILSSKKLLLSDSGFYLCAWSVLGTGGHGYTFGSGTRLTVV.

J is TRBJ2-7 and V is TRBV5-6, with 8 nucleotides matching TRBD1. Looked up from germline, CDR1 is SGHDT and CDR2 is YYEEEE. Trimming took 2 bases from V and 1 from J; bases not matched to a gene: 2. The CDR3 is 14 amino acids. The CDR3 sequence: CASSFGQGSYEQYF. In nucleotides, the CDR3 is TGTGCCAGCAGCTTCGGACAGGGTTCCTACGAGCAGTACTTC.

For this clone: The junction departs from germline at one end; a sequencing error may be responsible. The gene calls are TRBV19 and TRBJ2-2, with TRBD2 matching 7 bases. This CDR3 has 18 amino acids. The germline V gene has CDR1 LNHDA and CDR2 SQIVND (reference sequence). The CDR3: CASSPLRGSGENAGELFF. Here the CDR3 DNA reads TGTGCCAGTAGTCCCCTACGGGGGAGCGGGGAGAACGCCGGGGAGCTGTTTTTT.

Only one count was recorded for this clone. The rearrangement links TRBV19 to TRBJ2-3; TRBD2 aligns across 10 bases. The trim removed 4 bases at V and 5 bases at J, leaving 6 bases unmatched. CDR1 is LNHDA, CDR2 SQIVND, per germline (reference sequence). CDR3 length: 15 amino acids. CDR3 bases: TGTGCCAGTAGTAACTTCGCTAGCGGGGGAGATACGCAGTATTTT. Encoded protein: CASSNFASGGDTQYF.

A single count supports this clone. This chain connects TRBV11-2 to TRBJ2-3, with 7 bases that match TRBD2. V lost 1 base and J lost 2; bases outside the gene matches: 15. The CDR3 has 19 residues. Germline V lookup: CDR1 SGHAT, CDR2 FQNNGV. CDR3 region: CASSLVSLLRGSYTDTQYF. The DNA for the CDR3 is TGTGCCAGCAGCTTAGTATCCCTTTTGCGGGGGAGTTACACAGATACGCAGTATTTT.

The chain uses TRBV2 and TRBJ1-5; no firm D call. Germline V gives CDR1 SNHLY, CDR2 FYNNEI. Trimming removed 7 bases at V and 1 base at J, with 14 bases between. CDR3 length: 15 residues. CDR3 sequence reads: CASKAGIGSNQPQHF. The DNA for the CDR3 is TGTGCCAGCAAAGCGGGGATTGGAAGCAATCAGCCCCAGCATTTT.